The rows below give T cell receptor beta chains drawn from one sample of a study of blood T cell repertoires in COVID-19. Sequencing used immunoSEQ multiplex PCR; TCRdb keeps in-frame clones, though not all of them. The data show 150,000 to 200,000 clones, 82% seen once. The sample taken for sequencing was peripheral blood. These receptors were taken from a woman aged 65 to 85 with acute or convalescent COVID-19. The CDR3 runs from the conserved cysteine through the conserved F or W. The order of the fields is clone size, D gene, J gene, V gene, CDR3 protein, CDR3 DNA. D genes are given only for firm matches. Expanded clones are given a class, and other clones once, few, many or no size at all.

clone_size: .; d_call: .; j_call: TRBJ1-3; v_call: TRBV6-2/TRBV6-3; cdr3_aa: CASSPQSPVAGLVGNTIYF; cdr3_nt: TGTGCCAGCAGTCCCCAGAGTCCCGTTGCTGGACTGGTTGGAAACACCATATATTTT
clone_size: .; d_call: .; j_call: TRBJ2-1; v_call: TRBV5-4; cdr3_aa: CASSSDSASHNEQFF; cdr3_nt: TGTGCCAGCAGTTCCGACTCGGCCTCCCACAATGAGCAGTTCTTC
clone_size: .; d_call: .; j_call: TRBJ1-3; v_call: TRBV7-2; cdr3_aa: CASSLRPGRGNTIYF; cdr3_nt: TGTGCCAGCAGCTTACGACCAGGCCGGGGAAACACCATATATTTT
clone_size: .; d_call: .; j_call: TRBJ1-5; v_call: TRBV21-1; cdr3_aa: CASSKAHRGPPNSNQPQHF; cdr3_nt: TGTGCCAGCAGCAAAGCCCACAGGGGGCCACCTAATAGCAATCAGCCCCAGCATTTT
clone_size: .; d_call: .; j_call: TRBJ2-1; v_call: TRBV29-1; cdr3_aa: CSVVSASSIYNEQFF; cdr3_nt: TGCAGCGTTGTCTCGGCTAGCTCCATCTACAATGAGCAGTTCTTC
clone_size: once; d_call: .; j_call: TRBJ2-3; v_call: TRBV7-3; cdr3_aa: CASSPLQGSKDTQYF; cdr3_nt: TGTGCCAGCAGCCCGTTACAGGGAAGTAAAGATACGCAGTATTTT
clone_size: .; d_call: TRBD2; j_call: TRBJ2-2; v_call: TRBV5-1; cdr3_aa: CASSREVSSGELFF; cdr3_nt: TGCGCCAGCAGCCGGGAGGTTTCGTCCGGGGAGCTGTTTTTT
clone_size: .; d_call: TRBD1; j_call: TRBJ1-1; v_call: TRBV5-6; cdr3_aa: CASSLAPYRGLNTEAFF; cdr3_nt: TGTGCCAGCAGCTTGGCCCCCTACAGGGGGCTGAACACTGAAGCTTTCTTT
clone_size: .; d_call: .; j_call: TRBJ2-1; v_call: TRBV7-6; cdr3_aa: CASSAGRNNEQFF; cdr3_nt: TGTGCCAGCAGCGCCGGTCGCAACAATGAGCAGTTCTTC
clone_size: few; d_call: .; j_call: TRBJ2-3; v_call: TRBV5-1; cdr3_aa: CASRANSYTDTQYF; cdr3_nt: TGCGCCAGCAGGGCCAATTCTTACACAGATACGCAGTATTTT
clone_size: .; d_call: .; j_call: TRBJ1-1; v_call: TRBV12-3/TRBV12-4; cdr3_aa: CASSLRGPAFF; cdr3_nt: TGTGCCAGCAGTTTGCGGGGGCCAGCTTTCTTT
clone_size: .; d_call: .; j_call: TRBJ1-2; v_call: TRBV6-5; cdr3_aa: CASQGTFYGYTF; cdr3_nt: TGTGCCAGCCAGGGCACTTTCTATGGCTACACCTTC
clone_size: .; d_call: TRBD2; j_call: TRBJ2-3; v_call: TRBV27; cdr3_aa: CASSLAGGDTQYF; cdr3_nt: TGTGCCAGCAGTTTAGCGGGGGGTGATACGCAGTATTTT
clone_size: .; d_call: .; j_call: TRBJ2-7; v_call: TRBV28; cdr3_aa: CASSTQKGSGEQYF; cdr3_nt: TGTGCCAGCAGCACCCAAAAGGGGTCGGGCGAGCAGTACTTC
clone_size: .; d_call: TRBD1; j_call: TRBJ1-1; v_call: TRBV7-9; cdr3_aa: CASSTDRGPFTEAFF; cdr3_nt: TGTGCCAGCAGCACAGACAGGGGACCTTTCACTGAAGCTTTCTTT
clone_size: .; d_call: .; j_call: TRBJ2-2; v_call: TRBV10-3; cdr3_aa: CAAHAEANTGELFF; cdr3_nt: TGTGCCGCCCACGCGGAAGCGAACACCGGGGAGCTGTTTTTT
clone_size: .; d_call: TRBD2; j_call: TRBJ2-5; v_call: TRBV19; cdr3_aa: CASRFGGGRGETQYF; cdr3_nt: TGTGCCAGTAGATTCGGGGGGGGGCGAGGAGAGACCCAGTACTTC
clone_size: .; d_call: .; j_call: TRBJ2-7; v_call: TRBV15; cdr3_aa: CATSRDVTSGYEQYF; cdr3_nt: TGTGCCACCAGCAGAGATGTAACCAGCGGCTACGAGCAGTACTTC
clone_size: once; d_call: .; j_call: TRBJ2-2; v_call: TRBV6-2/TRBV6-3; cdr3_aa: CASSLRMGGNTGELFF; cdr3_nt: TGTGCCAGCAGCCTTAGAATGGGGGGGAACACCGGGGAGCTGTTTTTT
clone_size: .; d_call: .; j_call: TRBJ2-7; v_call: TRBV6-5; cdr3_aa: CASTQREPKYEQYF; cdr3_nt: TGTGCCAGCACCCAACGAGAGCCCAAATACGAGCAGTACTTC
clone_size: once; d_call: .; j_call: TRBJ2-1; v_call: TRBV19; cdr3_aa: CASSTLSSYNEQFF; cdr3_nt: TGTGCCAGTAGTACCCTAAGCTCCTACAATGAGCAGTTCTTC
clone_size: .; d_call: TRBD2; j_call: TRBJ2-5; v_call: TRBV9; cdr3_aa: CASSVAAGVGETQYF; cdr3_nt: TGTGCCAGCAGCGTAGCAGCGGGAGTAGGGGAGACCCAGTACTTC
clone_size: .; d_call: TRBD1; j_call: TRBJ2-1; v_call: TRBV15; cdr3_aa: CATSRDRGYNEQFF; cdr3_nt: TGTGCCACCAGCCGGGACAGGGGCTACAATGAGCAGTTCTTC
clone_size: .; d_call: .; j_call: TRBJ1-1; v_call: TRBV18; cdr3_aa: CASSQDSTNTEAFF; cdr3_nt: TGTGCCAGCTCACAAGACAGTACGAACACTGAAGCTTTCTTT
clone_size: .; d_call: .; j_call: TRBJ1-1; v_call: TRBV28; cdr3_aa: CASSLGRGKDTEAFF; cdr3_nt: TGTGCCAGCAGTTTAGGGAGGGGGAAGGACACTGAAGCTTTCTTT
clone_size: few; d_call: .; j_call: TRBJ2-7; v_call: TRBV29-1; cdr3_aa: CSVEVGRGWTYEQYF; cdr3_nt: TGCAGCGTTGAAGTAGGGAGGGGGTGGACCTACGAGCAGTACTTC
clone_size: once; d_call: TRBD1; j_call: TRBJ1-1; v_call: TRBV9; cdr3_aa: CASSPWDSPGTEAFF; cdr3_nt: TGTGCCAGCAGCCCCTGGGACAGCCCGGGCACTGAAGCTTTCTTT
clone_size: .; d_call: .; j_call: TRBJ2-7; v_call: TRBV6-2/TRBV6-3; cdr3_aa: CASSYPSLLGTWALEQYF; cdr3_nt: TGTGCCAGCAGTTACCCCAGTTTACTCGGGACATGGGCCCTCGAGCAGTACTTC
clone_size: .; d_call: .; j_call: TRBJ2-1; v_call: TRBV9; cdr3_aa: CASSSGTMYNEQFF; cdr3_nt: TGTGCCAGCTCCTCAGGGACAATGTACAATGAGCAGTTCTTC
clone_size: .; d_call: TRBD1; j_call: TRBJ1-1; v_call: TRBV10-3; cdr3_aa: CAIRAGDRLHTEAFF; cdr3_nt: TGTGCCATCAGAGCAGGGGACAGGCTGCACACTGAAGCTTTCTTT
clone_size: once; d_call: TRBD1; j_call: TRBJ1-2; v_call: TRBV15; cdr3_aa: CATSRLDRGSYGYTF; cdr3_nt: TGTGCCACCAGCAGATTAGACAGGGGGTCCTATGGCTACACCTTC
clone_size: .; d_call: .; j_call: TRBJ2-3; v_call: TRBV7-9; cdr3_aa: CASSSEWGTDTQYF; cdr3_nt: TGTGCCAGCAGCTCGGAGTGGGGCACAGATACGCAGTATTTT
clone_size: few; d_call: TRBD1; j_call: TRBJ2-2; v_call: TRBV2; cdr3_aa: CASTWDRDTGELFF; cdr3_nt: TGTGCCAGCACCTGGGACAGAGACACCGGGGAGCTGTTTTTT
clone_size: .; d_call: .; j_call: TRBJ2-7; v_call: TRBV30; cdr3_aa: CAWSVVVRGEQYF; cdr3_nt: TGTGCCTGGAGTGTTGTCGTTCGGGGTGAGCAGTACTTC
clone_size: few; d_call: .; j_call: TRBJ2-7; v_call: TRBV9; cdr3_aa: CASSPSQLGVYEQYF; cdr3_nt: TGTGCCAGCAGCCCCTCCCAGCTAGGAGTCTACGAGCAGTACTTC
clone_size: .; d_call: TRBD1; j_call: TRBJ1-4; v_call: TRBV7-4; cdr3_aa: CASSFGQGASPDEKLFF; cdr3_nt: TGTGCCAGCAGCTTTGGACAGGGGGCGTCCCCAGATGAAAAACTGTTTTTT
clone_size: once; d_call: TRBD1; j_call: TRBJ1-5; v_call: TRBV6-2/TRBV6-3; cdr3_aa: CASSLDRGAQPQHF; cdr3_nt: TGTGCCAGCAGTTTAGACAGGGGAGCTCAGCCCCAGCATTTT
clone_size: .; d_call: .; j_call: TRBJ1-1; v_call: TRBV6-5; cdr3_aa: CASIAYGQLNTEAFF; cdr3_nt: TGTGCCAGCATTGCCTACGGACAGCTGAACACTGAAGCTTTCTTT
clone_size: .; d_call: .; j_call: TRBJ1-2; v_call: TRBV6-8; cdr3_aa: CASTEWQGCGYTF; cdr3_nt: TGTGCCAGCACCGAGTGGCAGGGATGCGGCTACACCTTC
clone_size: .; d_call: TRBD1; j_call: TRBJ1-2; v_call: TRBV28; cdr3_aa: CASSFSGQGDGYTF; cdr3_nt: TGTGCCAGCAGTTTTTCGGGACAGGGGGATGGCTACACCTTC
clone_size: .; d_call: .; j_call: TRBJ2-5; v_call: TRBV12-3/TRBV12-4; cdr3_aa: CASSFRGTETQYF; cdr3_nt: TGTGCCAGCAGTTTTAGGGGGACCGAGACCCAGTACTTC
clone_size: .; d_call: TRBD2; j_call: TRBJ2-5; v_call: TRBV5-1; cdr3_aa: CASSLAVTSGSSTETQYF; cdr3_nt: TGCGCCAGCAGCTTGGCCGTGACTAGCGGCAGCTCCACAGAGACCCAGTACTTC
clone_size: .; d_call: .; j_call: TRBJ2-7; v_call: TRBV4-3; cdr3_aa: CASSQGVRGYEQYF; cdr3_nt: TGCGCCAGCAGCCAAGGGGTTCGGGGGTACGAGCAGTACTTC
clone_size: .; d_call: TRBD1; j_call: TRBJ1-4; v_call: TRBV30; cdr3_aa: CAWVQDRGEKLFF; cdr3_nt: TGTGCCTGGGTCCAGGACAGGGGGGAAAAACTGTTTTTT
clone_size: .; d_call: TRBD1; j_call: TRBJ2-2; v_call: TRBV6-2/TRBV6-3; cdr3_aa: CASSYSGWDRANTGELFF; cdr3_nt: TGTGCCAGCAGTTACTCGGGTTGGGACAGGGCGAACACCGGGGAGCTGTTTTTT
clone_size: few; d_call: .; j_call: TRBJ1-3; v_call: TRBV6-5; cdr3_aa: CASNHLNRAGNTIYF; cdr3_nt: TGTGCCAGCAACCACCTTAACAGGGCTGGAAACACCATATATTTT
clone_size: .; d_call: TRBD1; j_call: TRBJ1-1; v_call: TRBV6-5; cdr3_aa: CASTRTGRNTEAFF; cdr3_nt: TGTGCCAGCACCCGGACAGGTAGGAACACTGAAGCTTTCTTT
clone_size: .; d_call: TRBD1; j_call: TRBJ2-1; v_call: TRBV7-6; cdr3_aa: CASSLVTGGARGRVSYNEQFF; cdr3_nt: TGTGCCAGCAGCTTAGTCACCGGCGGCGCCAGGGGGCGCGTTTCCTACAATGAGCAGTTCTTC
clone_size: .; d_call: .; j_call: TRBJ1-1; v_call: TRBV25-1; cdr3_aa: CASSVGRGTEAFF; cdr3_nt: TGTGCCAGCAGTGTGGGCAGGGGCACTGAAGCTTTCTTT
clone_size: .; d_call: TRBD2; j_call: TRBJ2-7; v_call: TRBV5-5; cdr3_aa: CASSLQGRGLGYGNYEQYF; cdr3_nt: TGTGCCAGCAGCTTACAAGGCAGGGGACTAGGCTACGGGAACTACGAGCAGTACTTC
clone_size: .; d_call: .; j_call: TRBJ1-2; v_call: TRBV4-1; cdr3_aa: CASSQARGGYTF; cdr3_nt: TGCGCCAGCAGCCAAGCCAGGGGTGGCTACACCTTC
clone_size: .; d_call: TRBD1; j_call: TRBJ1-5; v_call: TRBV9; cdr3_aa: CASSVGPTGHQPQHF; cdr3_nt: TGTGCCAGCAGCGTAGGCCCGACAGGGCATCAGCCCCAGCATTTT
clone_size: .; d_call: TRBD2; j_call: TRBJ2-1; v_call: TRBV9; cdr3_aa: CASSVQPGASGGSYNEQFF; cdr3_nt: TGTGCCAGCAGCGTACAACCGGGGGCTAGCGGGGGCTCCTACAATGAGCAGTTCTTC
clone_size: .; d_call: TRBD1; j_call: TRBJ1-4; v_call: TRBV6-5; cdr3_aa: CASSYARDRAEKLFF; cdr3_nt: TGTGCCAGCAGTTACGCCCGGGACAGGGCTGAAAAACTGTTTTTT
clone_size: .; d_call: .; j_call: TRBJ1-1; v_call: TRBV9; cdr3_aa: CASSAFRGTEAFF; cdr3_nt: TGTGCCAGCAGCGCCTTTCGGGGAACTGAAGCTTTCTTT
clone_size: .; d_call: TRBD1; j_call: TRBJ1-5; v_call: TRBV7-2; cdr3_aa: CASSSSTGVPNQPQHF; cdr3_nt: TGTGCCAGCAGTTCATCGACAGGGGTCCCCAATCAGCCCCAGCATTTT
clone_size: .; d_call: .; j_call: TRBJ2-7; v_call: TRBV7-9; cdr3_aa: CASSLRVSYEQYF; cdr3_nt: TGTGCCAGCAGCCTTCGGGTCTCCTACGAGCAGTACTTC